This T cell receptor (beta chain) is from a study of PD-L1 blockade in urothelial cancer. Whole-study context: Blood samples had a median of approximately 150,000 T cells.

Trimming removed 2 bases from V and 4 bases from J; junction bases left unmatched: 7. Germline-derived CDR1 and CDR2 are SQVTM and ANQGSEA. The CDR3 spans 14 residues. Data came from immunoSEQ multiplex PCR; TCRdb stores just in-frame clones and leaves some out. The table records more than 75,000 clones, 80% to 85% of them present only once. The time point here: pretreatment peripheral blood. Samples spanned pretreatment and treatment, with 1 to 8 time points per patient. This sample comprised PBMCs, obtained around atezolizumab (anti-PD-L1) treatment. The TCR was taken from a man between 60 and 70 years old with urothelial cancer. This sequence joins TRBV29-1 and TRBJ1-2; 7 bases match TRBD1. This CDR3 is CSVELPGQTYGYTF. The DNA for the CDR3 is TGCAGCGTTGAACTACCGGGACAGACCTATGGCTACACCTTC.